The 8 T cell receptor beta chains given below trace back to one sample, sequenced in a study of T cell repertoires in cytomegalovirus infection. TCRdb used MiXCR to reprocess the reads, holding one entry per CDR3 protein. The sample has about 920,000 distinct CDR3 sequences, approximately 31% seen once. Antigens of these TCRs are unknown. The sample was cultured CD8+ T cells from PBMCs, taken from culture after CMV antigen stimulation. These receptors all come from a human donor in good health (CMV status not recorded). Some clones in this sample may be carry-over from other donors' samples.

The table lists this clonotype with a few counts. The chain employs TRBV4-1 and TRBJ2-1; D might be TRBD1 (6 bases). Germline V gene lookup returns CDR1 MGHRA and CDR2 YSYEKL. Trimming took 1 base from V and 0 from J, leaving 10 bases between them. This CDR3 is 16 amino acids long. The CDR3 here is CASSQGGQISYNEQFF. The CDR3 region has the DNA TGCGCCAGCAGCCAAGGGGGGCAGATCTCCTACAATGAGCAGTTCTTC.

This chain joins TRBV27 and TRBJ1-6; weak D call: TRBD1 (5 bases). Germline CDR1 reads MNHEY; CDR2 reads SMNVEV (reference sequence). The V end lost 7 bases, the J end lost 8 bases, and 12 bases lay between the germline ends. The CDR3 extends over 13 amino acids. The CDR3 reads CASTETEYSPLHF. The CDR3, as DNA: TGTGCCAGCACGGAGACAGAGTATTCACCCCTCCACTTT.

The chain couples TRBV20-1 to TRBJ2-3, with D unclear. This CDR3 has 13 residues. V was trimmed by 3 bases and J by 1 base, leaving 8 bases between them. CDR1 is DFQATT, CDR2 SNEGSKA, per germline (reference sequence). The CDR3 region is CSARTPGTDTQYF. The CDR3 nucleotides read TGCAGTGCTAGGACCCCTGGCACAGATACGCAGTATTTT.

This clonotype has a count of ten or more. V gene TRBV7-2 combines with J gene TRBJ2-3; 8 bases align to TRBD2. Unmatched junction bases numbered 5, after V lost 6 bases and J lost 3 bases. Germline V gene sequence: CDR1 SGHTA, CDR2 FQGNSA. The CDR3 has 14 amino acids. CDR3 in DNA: TGTGCCAGCAGGCTCGGGGGGGCGACAGATACGCAGTATTTT. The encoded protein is CASRLGGATDTQYF.

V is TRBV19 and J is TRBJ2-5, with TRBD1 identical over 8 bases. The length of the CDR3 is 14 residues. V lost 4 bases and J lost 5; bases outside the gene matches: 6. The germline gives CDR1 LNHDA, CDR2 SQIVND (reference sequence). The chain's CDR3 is CASSTPGGVETQYF. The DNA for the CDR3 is TGTGCCAGTAGTACCCCAGGGGGCGTCGAGACCCAGTACTTC. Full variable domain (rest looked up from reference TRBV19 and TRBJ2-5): DGGITQSPKYLFRKEGQNVTLSCEQNLNHDAMYWYRQDPGQGLRLIYYSQIVNDFQKGDIAEGYSVSREKKESFPLTVTSAQKNPTAFYLCASSTPGGVETQYFGPGTRLLVL.

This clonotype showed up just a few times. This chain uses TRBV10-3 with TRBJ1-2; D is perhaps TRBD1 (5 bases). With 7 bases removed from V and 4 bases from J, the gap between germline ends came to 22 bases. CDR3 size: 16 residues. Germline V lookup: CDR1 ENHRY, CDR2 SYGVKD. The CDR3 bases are TGTGCCATCAAGGTCACACACGGGGGATCTTTCTATGGCTACACCTTC. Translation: CAIKVTHGGSFYGYTF.

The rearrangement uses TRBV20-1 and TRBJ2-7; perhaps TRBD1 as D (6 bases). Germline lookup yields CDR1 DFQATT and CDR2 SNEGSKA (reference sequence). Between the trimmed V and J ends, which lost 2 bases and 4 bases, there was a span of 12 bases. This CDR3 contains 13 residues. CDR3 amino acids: CSARPQTGYEQYF. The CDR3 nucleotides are TGCAGTGCTAGACCCCAGACAGGATACGAGCAGTACTTC.

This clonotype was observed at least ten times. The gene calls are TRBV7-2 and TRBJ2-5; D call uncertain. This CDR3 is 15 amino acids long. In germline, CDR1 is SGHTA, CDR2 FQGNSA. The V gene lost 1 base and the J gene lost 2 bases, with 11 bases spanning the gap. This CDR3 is CASSLGLADQETQYF. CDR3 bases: TGTGCCAGCAGCTTAGGTCTGGCGGATCAAGAGACCCAGTACTTC.